The rows below give T cell receptor beta chains drawn from one sample of a study of shared clonotypes between healthy human individuals. Only in-frame clones appear in the TCRdb table, and some are missing; sequencing was by immunoSEQ multiplex PCR. The repertoire holds more than 2 million clones, about 94% seen once, with around 1.7% in the top ten. Sequencing input: naive CD8+ T cells from PBMCs. These receptors all stem from a man aged 18-30 years in good health. Some clones in this sample may be carry-over from other donors' samples. Each CDR3 is given with its conserved first and last residue. A D gene is named only where the DNA matches it firmly. Not every row has a clone size; where given, it reads once, few, many or a size class.

J gene: TRBJ2-5
D gene: TRBD2
V gene: TRBV5-6
clone size: NA
CDR3 length: 16
CDR3 protein: CASSLSGRQKVETQYF
CDR3 DNA: TGTGCCAGCAGCCTTAGCGGGAGGCAAAAAGTTGAGACCCAGTACTTC

J gene: TRBJ2-7
D gene: NA
V gene: TRBV28
clone size: NA
CDR3 length: 16
CDR3 protein: CASSLFTGALRGEQYF
CDR3 DNA: TGTGCCAGCAGTTTATTTACAGGGGCCCTCCGGGGGGAGCAGTACTTC

J gene: TRBJ2-1
D gene: NA
V gene: TRBV7-9
clone size: NA
CDR3 length: 15
CDR3 protein: CASSLGLTNHNEQFF
CDR3 DNA: TGTGCCAGCAGCTTGGGCCTCACGAACCACAATGAGCAGTTCTTC

J gene: TRBJ2-7
D gene: NA
V gene: TRBV27
clone size: NA
CDR3 length: 13
CDR3 protein: CASSLLSLTEQYF
CDR3 DNA: TGTGCCAGCAGTTTACTGTCATTAACCGAGCAGTACTTC

J gene: TRBJ2-2
D gene: NA
V gene: TRBV27
clone size: NA
CDR3 length: 13
CDR3 protein: CASSLGGTGELFF
CDR3 DNA: TGTGCCAGCAGTTTGGGCGGCACCGGGGAGCTGTTTTTT

J gene: TRBJ2-7
D gene: NA
V gene: TRBV19
clone size: NA
CDR3 length: 15
CDR3 protein: CASRAFTGELYEQYF
CDR3 DNA: TGTGCCAGTAGGGCGTTTACAGGAGAGCTCTACGAGCAGTACTTC

J gene: TRBJ2-1
D gene: NA
V gene: TRBV27
clone size: NA
CDR3 length: 13
CDR3 protein: CASSTWSGDEQFF
CDR3 DNA: TGTGCCAGCAGTACTTGGAGTGGCGATGAGCAGTTCTTC

J gene: TRBJ2-7
D gene: NA
V gene: TRBV4-1
clone size: NA
CDR3 length: 14
CDR3 protein: CASSQVPGPYEQYF
CDR3 DNA: TGCGCCAGCAGCCAAGTGCCGGGACCCTACGAGCAGTACTTC

J gene: TRBJ1-1
D gene: NA
V gene: TRBV23-1
clone size: NA
CDR3 length: 14
CDR3 protein: CASTRKGVLTEAFF
CDR3 DNA: TGCGCCAGCACCCGAAAGGGTGTTTTGACTGAAGCTTTCTTT

J gene: TRBJ1-2
D gene: NA
V gene: TRBV27
clone size: NA
CDR3 length: 15
CDR3 protein: CASSLSAGLNYGYTF
CDR3 DNA: TGTGCCAGCAGTTTATCAGCAGGGTTGAACTATGGCTACACCTTC

J gene: TRBJ2-7
D gene: TRBD1
V gene: TRBV5-1
clone size: NA
CDR3 length: 15
CDR3 protein: CASSLEGQGFYEQYF
CDR3 DNA: TGCGCCAGCAGCTTGGAGGGACAGGGGTTTTACGAGCAGTACTTC

J gene: TRBJ2-1
D gene: TRBD2
V gene: TRBV5-4
clone size: NA
CDR3 length: 14
CDR3 protein: CAGGSGSAYNEQFF
CDR3 DNA: TGTGCCGGGGGTAGCGGGAGCGCCTACAATGAGCAGTTCTTC

J gene: TRBJ2-7
D gene: NA
V gene: TRBV28
clone size: once
CDR3 length: 17
CDR3 protein: CASSPTRVGISYDEQYF
CDR3 DNA: TGTGCCAGCAGTCCCACCCGGGTTGGGATCTCCTACGACGAGCAGTACTTC

J gene: TRBJ2-5
D gene: TRBD2
V gene: TRBV4-3
clone size: once
CDR3 length: 18
CDR3 protein: CASSQDTRTSGPQETQYF
CDR3 DNA: TGCGCCAGCAGCCAAGATACCCGGACTAGCGGGCCTCAAGAGACCCAGTACTTC

J gene: TRBJ1-2
D gene: TRBD1
V gene: TRBV9
clone size: NA
CDR3 length: 14
CDR3 protein: CASAEGGGNYGYTF
CDR3 DNA: TGTGCCAGCGCCGAAGGGGGCGGTAACTATGGCTACACCTTC

J gene: TRBJ2-7
D gene: NA
V gene: TRBV19
clone size: NA
CDR3 length: 16
CDR3 protein: CASRATQGMMTYEQYF
CDR3 DNA: TGTGCCAGTAGGGCGACACAAGGTATGATGACCTACGAGCAGTACTTC

J gene: TRBJ2-7
D gene: NA
V gene: TRBV14
clone size: NA
CDR3 length: 14
CDR3 protein: CASSQVISAYEQYF
CDR3 DNA: TGTGCCAGCAGCCAGGTGATATCGGCCTACGAGCAGTACTTC

J gene: TRBJ1-1
D gene: NA
V gene: TRBV29-1
clone size: NA
CDR3 length: 13
CDR3 protein: CSVAGVGRGEAFF
CDR3 DNA: TGCAGCGTTGCAGGGGTTGGTCGTGGTGAAGCTTTCTTT

J gene: TRBJ1-2
D gene: NA
V gene: TRBV27
clone size: NA
CDR3 length: 14
CDR3 protein: CASSPRTVGGGYTF
CDR3 DNA: TGTGCCAGCAGCCCGAGGACAGTCGGAGGGGGCTACACCTTC

J gene: TRBJ2-7
D gene: TRBD2
V gene: TRBV28
clone size: NA
CDR3 length: 13
CDR3 protein: CASLAVSSYEQYF
CDR3 DNA: TGTGCCAGTCTAGCGGTAAGCTCCTACGAGCAGTACTTC

J gene: TRBJ2-7
D gene: NA
V gene: TRBV7-8
clone size: NA
CDR3 length: 13
CDR3 protein: CASSLETSYEQYF
CDR3 DNA: TGTGCCAGCAGCTTAGAGACCTCCTACGAGCAGTACTTC

J gene: TRBJ1-2
D gene: NA
V gene: TRBV28
clone size: NA
CDR3 length: 17
CDR3 protein: CASSPIYSGGPSYGYTF
CDR3 DNA: TGTGCCAGCAGTCCTATCTATAGCGGGGGACCGTCCTATGGCTACACCTTC